The 14 T cell receptor beta chains presented below share a single source sample, sequenced in a study of CD8 T cells in Susac syndrome (dated by TCRdb to between 2018 and 2021). The method was the immunoSEQ multiplex PCR assay. RNA was extracted with the RNeasy kit and roughly 0.45 to 1 ug was reverse transcribed using random hexamers. The public reads were reanalyzed by TCRdb: fastp trimming at Q25, MiXCR alignment, in-frame beta chains only. CDR3 protein duplicates are merged, each entry listing the most common genes and DNA. The table for this sample lists 300,000 or so distinct CDR3 sequences; 92% of them were counted only once. The ten largest clonotypes hold about 0.07% of the sample. Specimen: CD4+ T cells from PBMCs. All receptors come from a human donor with multiple sclerosis.

This chain joins TRBV12-3 or TRBV12-4 and TRBJ2-7, with 15 bases matching TRBD2. This CDR3 comprises 17 residues. The junction had 8 bases not matched to a gene; V was cut back by 4 bases and J by 4 bases. CDR3 sequence: CASSSPGLAGGVYEQYF. CDR3 nucleotide sequence: TGTGCCAGCAGTTCCCCCGGACTAGCGGGAGGGGTGTACGAGCAGTACTTC.

J is TRBJ2-2 and V is TRBV5-4; D may be TRBD1 (6 bases). Germline CDR1 reads SGHNT; CDR2 reads YYREEE (reference sequence). V shed 3 bases and J shed 5 bases, with 14 bases lying between them. The CDR3 is made up of 15 amino acids. The CDR3 region is CASSSGPRGTGELFF. CDR3 DNA: TGTGCCAGCAGCTCGGGTCCCAGGGGAACCGGGGAGCTGTTTTTT.

The V gene is TRBV20-1, the J gene TRBJ2-7, with a weak D call TRBD1 (8 bases). V was trimmed by 3 bases and J by 4 bases, leaving 19 bases between them. This CDR3 is 15 amino acids long. Germline values: CDR1 DFQATT, CDR2 SNEGSKA (reference sequence). This CDR3 is CSASSNRGGSYEQYF. The CDR3 bases are TGCAGTGCTAGTTCCAACAGGGGGGGGTCGTACGAGCAGTACTTC.

V gene TRBV3-1 combines with J gene TRBJ2-7, with 11 bases identical to TRBD2. CDR1 is LGHDT, CDR2 YNNKEL, per germline (reference sequence). J was trimmed by 2 bases and V by 3 bases; bases with no gene match: 3. The CDR3 runs to 15 residues. DNA for the CDR3: TGTGCCAGCAGCCAGGGACTAGCGGTAACCTACGAGCAGTACTTC. Translating gives CASSQGLAVTYEQYF.

V and J are TRBV2 and TRBJ2-5; D is possibly TRBD2 (6 bases). V lost 7 bases, J lost 4 bases, and 19 bases lay in between. The CDR3 length is 15 residues. CDR1 is SNHLY, CDR2 FYNNEI, per germline. CDR3 region: CASTFFRPEGETQYF. The CDR3 nucleotides read TGTGCCAGCACCTTTTTCCGCCCGGAGGGAGAGACCCAGTACTTC.

V usage is TRBV6-2 or TRBV6-3 and J usage is TRBJ2-7; possibly TRBD1 or TRBD2 for D (5 bases each). Germline V lookup: CDR1 MNHEY, CDR2 SVGEGT. V gave up 5 bases and J gave up 1 base, with 18 bases separating them. This CDR3 is 16 amino acids long. The CDR3 loop reads CASSTEGSGGSYEQYF. The CDR3 DNA reads as TGTGCCAGCAGTACCGAGGGTTCTGGGGGATCCTACGAGCAGTACTTC.

This clonotype was seen a single time. The chain links TRBV5-1 to TRBJ1-1, with 9 bases fitting TRBD1. The V gene end was trimmed by 6 bases and the J gene end by 6 bases; junction bases not matched to a gene: 15. Germline lookup yields CDR1 SGHRS and CDR2 YFSETQ. The CDR3 runs to 16 residues. Here the CDR3 DNA reads TGCGCCAGCACCCACTCGAGGGCCGGACAGGGGTCTGAAGCTTTCTTT. It translates to CASTHSRAGQGSEAFF.

DNA for the CDR3: TGTGCCAGCAGTTTAGCGAGACAGGGGCTCGATCAGCCCCAGCATTTT. Protein: CASSLARQGLDQPQHF. The rearrangement joins TRBV12-3 or TRBV12-4 to TRBJ1-5, with 8 bases aligning to TRBD1. The V segment lost 0 bases and the J segment 5 bases; nucleotides outside the gene matches: 6. The CDR3 spans 16 residues.

V usage is TRBV30 and J usage is TRBJ1-6; TRBD1 might be the D (6 bases). CDR1 and CDR2 (germline): GTSNPN, SVGIG (reference sequence). V shed 0 bases and J shed 18 bases, with 18 bases lying between them. The CDR3 has 13 amino acids. Written as DNA, the CDR3 is TGTGCCTGGAGTGTACAGGGACCGGGATTGGGCCACTTT. The encoded protein is CAWSVQGPGLGHF.

V gene TRBV7-2 combines with J gene TRBJ1-2; D is ambiguous. CDR1 SGHTA and CDR2 FQGNSA come from the germline V gene. The CDR3 sequence is 14 residues long. Trimming pared 2 bases from V and 1 base from J, leaving 8 bases between. CDR3 region: CASSLRRVNYGYTF. The CDR3 DNA sequence: TGTGCCAGCAGCTTACGCCGGGTTAACTATGGCTACACCTTC.

The chain is built from TRBV24-1 and TRBJ2-3; 8 positions agree with TRBD2. Per germline, CDR1 KGHDR and CDR2 SFDVKD. The CDR3 is made up of 15 amino acids. V trimming: 5 bases; J trimming: 6 bases; junction bases outside the gene matches: 9. Here the CDR3 reads CATSAGTRTADTQYF. CDR3 coding DNA: TGTGCCACCAGTGCCGGGACTAGAACTGCGGATACGCAGTATTTT.

This chain connects TRBV19 to TRBJ1-5; D is ambiguous. CDR1 LNHDA and CDR2 SQIVND come from the germline V gene (reference sequence). V was trimmed by 8 bases and J by 0 bases, leaving 14 bases between them. This CDR3 has 15 amino acids. CDR3 bases: TGTGCCAGTTGCCCTGAGACGGCTAGCAATCAGCCCCAGCATTTT. Amino acid sequence: CASCPETASNQPQHF.

This chain connects TRBV4-3 to TRBJ2-1; TRBD1 is a possible D gene (5 bases). CDR1 is LGHNA, CDR2 YSLEER, per germline. V was trimmed by 3 bases and J by 8 bases, leaving 17 bases between them. This CDR3 region has 15 residues. CDR3 in amino acids: CASSQAFRREYEQFF. The CDR3 DNA is TGCGCCAGCAGCCAGGCCTTTCGCAGGGAATATGAGCAGTTCTTC.

The CDR3 loop reads CASISQGVRSGELFF. Here the CDR3 DNA reads TGTGCCAGCATTAGCCAGGGGGTTCGGAGCGGGGAGCTGTTTTTT. The chain is built from TRBV2 and TRBJ2-2; the match to TRBD1 covers 7 bases. The CDR3 is 15 amino acids. CDR1 and CDR2 (germline): SNHLY, FYNNEI. V shed 7 bases and J 7 bases; nucleotides not matched to a gene: 12.